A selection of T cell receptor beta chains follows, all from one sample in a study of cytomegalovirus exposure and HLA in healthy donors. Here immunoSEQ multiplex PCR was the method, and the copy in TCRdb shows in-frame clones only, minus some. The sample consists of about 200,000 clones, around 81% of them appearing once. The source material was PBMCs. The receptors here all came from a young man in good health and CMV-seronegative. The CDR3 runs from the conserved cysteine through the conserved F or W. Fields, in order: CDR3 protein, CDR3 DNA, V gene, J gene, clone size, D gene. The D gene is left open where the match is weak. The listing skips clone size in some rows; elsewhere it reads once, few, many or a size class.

CDR3aa: CASSLEGRGWDTEAFF
CDR3nt: TGTGCCAGCAGCTTAGAGGGTCGGGGATGGGACACTGAAGCTTTCTTT
v_gene: TRBV7-2
j_gene: TRBJ1-1
abundance: .
d_gene: .

CDR3aa: CASSLDRAGINEQYF
CDR3nt: TGTGCCAGCAGCTTAGACCGAGCGGGAATTAACGAGCAGTACTTC
v_gene: TRBV7-2
j_gene: TRBJ2-7
abundance: .
d_gene: TRBD2

CDR3aa: CASSESLGRVQYF
CDR3nt: TGCGCCAGCAGTGAGAGCCTCGGGCGGGTCCAGTACTTC
v_gene: TRBV10-1
j_gene: TRBJ2-7
abundance: .
d_gene: .

CDR3aa: CASSLAATVNTEAFF
CDR3nt: TGTGCCAGCAGCTTAGCTGCCACAGTGAACACTGAAGCTTTCTTT
v_gene: TRBV7-8
j_gene: TRBJ1-1
abundance: .
d_gene: .

CDR3aa: CASSFLDRGISETQYF
CDR3nt: TGTGCCAGCAGTTTCTTAGACAGGGGGATATCGGAGACCCAGTACTTC
v_gene: TRBV28
j_gene: TRBJ2-5
abundance: .
d_gene: TRBD1

CDR3aa: CASSLEAGGTGNTIYF
CDR3nt: TGTGCCAGCAGCTTAGAGGCAGGGGGAACTGGAAACACCATATATTTT
v_gene: TRBV7-2
j_gene: TRBJ1-3
abundance: .
d_gene: TRBD1

CDR3aa: CASSTRLGKNNEQFF
CDR3nt: TGTGCCAGCAGTACCCGGCTAGGCAAAAACAATGAGCAGTTCTTC
v_gene: TRBV7-2
j_gene: TRBJ2-1
abundance: .
d_gene: .

CDR3aa: CASSLSTTGSSQKLFF
CDR3nt: TGTGCCAGCAGCTTGTCTACGACAGGGAGTTCTCAAAAACTGTTTTTT
v_gene: TRBV5-4
j_gene: TRBJ1-4
abundance: .
d_gene: TRBD1

CDR3aa: CASSLDWGDEKLFF
CDR3nt: TGTGCCAGCAGTTTAGATTGGGGGGATGAAAAACTGTTTTTT
v_gene: TRBV27
j_gene: TRBJ1-4
abundance: .
d_gene: .

CDR3aa: CASSYGTGAETQYF
CDR3nt: TGTGCCAGCAGTTATGGGACAGGGGCAGAGACCCAGTACTTC
v_gene: TRBV2
j_gene: TRBJ2-5
abundance: .
d_gene: TRBD1

CDR3aa: CASSSRSIRQGDTDTQYF
CDR3nt: TGTGCCAGCAGCTCCCGCTCCATTCGACAGGGGGACACAGATACGCAGTATTTT
v_gene: TRBV11-2
j_gene: TRBJ2-3
abundance: .
d_gene: TRBD1

CDR3aa: CASSRDLRNTEAFF
CDR3nt: TGTGCCAGCAGTCGGGACTTACGGAACACTGAAGCTTTCTTT
v_gene: TRBV2
j_gene: TRBJ1-1
abundance: .
d_gene: .

CDR3aa: CASSASGNGNTEAFF
CDR3nt: TGTGCCAGCAGCGCCTCAGGGAACGGGAACACTGAAGCTTTCTTT
v_gene: TRBV9
j_gene: TRBJ1-1
abundance: .
d_gene: .

CDR3aa: CASRRLADYEQYF
CDR3nt: TGTGCCAGCAGACGGCTAGCGGACTACGAGCAGTACTTC
v_gene: TRBV27
j_gene: TRBJ2-7
abundance: .
d_gene: TRBD2

CDR3aa: CASSPGREPSSYEQYF
CDR3nt: TGCGCCAGCAGCCCAGGTAGAGAGCCGAGCTCCTACGAGCAGTACTTC
v_gene: TRBV4-3
j_gene: TRBJ2-7
abundance: .
d_gene: .

CDR3aa: CASSQERQGGNTIYF
CDR3nt: TGTGCCAGCAGCCAAGAGAGGCAGGGGGGAAACACCATATATTTT
v_gene: TRBV4-2
j_gene: TRBJ1-3
abundance: .
d_gene: .

CDR3aa: CASRGTGGLNTEAFF
CDR3nt: TGTGCCAGCAGAGGGACAGGGGGCTTGAACACTGAAGCTTTCTTT
v_gene: TRBV6-1
j_gene: TRBJ1-1
abundance: .
d_gene: TRBD1

CDR3aa: CASSSGSNSPLHF
CDR3nt: TGTGCCAGCAGCTCCGGGTCTAATTCACCCCTCCACTTT
v_gene: TRBV5-6
j_gene: TRBJ1-6
abundance: few
d_gene: .

CDR3aa: CASSPLERAGGYEQYF
CDR3nt: TGTGCCAGCAGCCCACTCGAGAGGGCGGGAGGATACGAGCAGTACTTC
v_gene: TRBV9
j_gene: TRBJ2-7
abundance: .
d_gene: TRBD2

CDR3aa: CASSFSSSSYEQYF
CDR3nt: TGTGCCAGCAGCTTTAGCAGCTCTTCCTACGAGCAGTACTTC
v_gene: TRBV7-2
j_gene: TRBJ2-7
abundance: .
d_gene: .

CDR3aa: CASSGDPQMVTDTQYF
CDR3nt: TGCGCCAGCAGCGGAGACCCCCAGATGGTCACAGATACGCAGTATTTT
v_gene: TRBV5-1
j_gene: TRBJ2-3
abundance: .
d_gene: .

CDR3aa: CASSLTPGQGENEQFF
CDR3nt: TGTGCCAGCAGCTTAACCCCCGGACAGGGGGAGAATGAGCAGTTCTTC
v_gene: TRBV7-9
j_gene: TRBJ2-1
abundance: .
d_gene: TRBD1

CDR3aa: CASNRIWDSKETQYF
CDR3nt: TGTGCCAGCAATCGTATATGGGACTCGAAAGAGACCCAGTACTTC
v_gene: TRBV7-2
j_gene: TRBJ2-5
abundance: .
d_gene: .

CDR3aa: CASSLEGAHTGELFF
CDR3nt: TGTGCCAGCAGCTTAGAGGGGGCCCACACCGGGGAGCTGTTTTTT
v_gene: TRBV11-2
j_gene: TRBJ2-2
abundance: .
d_gene: .

CDR3aa: CASSLTSDKFYEQYF
CDR3nt: TGCGCCAGCAGTCTTACGTCCGACAAGTTCTACGAGCAGTACTTC
v_gene: TRBV5-1
j_gene: TRBJ2-7
abundance: .
d_gene: .

CDR3aa: CAISVFSGRQSYEQYF
CDR3nt: TGTGCCATCAGTGTTTTCTCGGGAAGGCAATCCTACGAGCAGTACTTC
v_gene: TRBV10-3
j_gene: TRBJ2-7
abundance: once
d_gene: .

CDR3aa: CASSEGTGAYNEQFF
CDR3nt: TGTGCCTCCAGCGAAGGAACGGGAGCCTACAATGAGCAGTTCTTC
v_gene: TRBV27
j_gene: TRBJ2-1
abundance: .
d_gene: .

CDR3aa: CAIHGRNYGYTF
CDR3nt: TGTGCCATCCATGGGAGAAACTATGGCTACACCTTC
v_gene: TRBV6-6
j_gene: TRBJ1-2
abundance: .
d_gene: .

CDR3aa: CASSQTSRELNTEAFF
CDR3nt: TGCGCCAGCAGCCAGACCTCGCGGGAATTGAACACTGAAGCTTTCTTT
v_gene: TRBV4-3
j_gene: TRBJ1-1
abundance: .
d_gene: .

CDR3aa: CASLQGTNTEAFF
CDR3nt: TGTGCCAGCCTACAGGGCACAAACACTGAAGCTTTCTTT
v_gene: TRBV10-3
j_gene: TRBJ1-1
abundance: .
d_gene: .

CDR3aa: CASSPGLAGGGNEQFF
CDR3nt: TGCGCCAGCAGCCCGGGACTAGCGGGAGGAGGCAATGAGCAGTTCTTC
v_gene: TRBV5-1
j_gene: TRBJ2-1
abundance: .
d_gene: TRBD2

CDR3aa: CASSQGAGYEQYF
CDR3nt: TGCGCCAGCAGCCAGGGGGCAGGCTACGAGCAGTACTTC
v_gene: TRBV4-3
j_gene: TRBJ2-7
abundance: .
d_gene: .